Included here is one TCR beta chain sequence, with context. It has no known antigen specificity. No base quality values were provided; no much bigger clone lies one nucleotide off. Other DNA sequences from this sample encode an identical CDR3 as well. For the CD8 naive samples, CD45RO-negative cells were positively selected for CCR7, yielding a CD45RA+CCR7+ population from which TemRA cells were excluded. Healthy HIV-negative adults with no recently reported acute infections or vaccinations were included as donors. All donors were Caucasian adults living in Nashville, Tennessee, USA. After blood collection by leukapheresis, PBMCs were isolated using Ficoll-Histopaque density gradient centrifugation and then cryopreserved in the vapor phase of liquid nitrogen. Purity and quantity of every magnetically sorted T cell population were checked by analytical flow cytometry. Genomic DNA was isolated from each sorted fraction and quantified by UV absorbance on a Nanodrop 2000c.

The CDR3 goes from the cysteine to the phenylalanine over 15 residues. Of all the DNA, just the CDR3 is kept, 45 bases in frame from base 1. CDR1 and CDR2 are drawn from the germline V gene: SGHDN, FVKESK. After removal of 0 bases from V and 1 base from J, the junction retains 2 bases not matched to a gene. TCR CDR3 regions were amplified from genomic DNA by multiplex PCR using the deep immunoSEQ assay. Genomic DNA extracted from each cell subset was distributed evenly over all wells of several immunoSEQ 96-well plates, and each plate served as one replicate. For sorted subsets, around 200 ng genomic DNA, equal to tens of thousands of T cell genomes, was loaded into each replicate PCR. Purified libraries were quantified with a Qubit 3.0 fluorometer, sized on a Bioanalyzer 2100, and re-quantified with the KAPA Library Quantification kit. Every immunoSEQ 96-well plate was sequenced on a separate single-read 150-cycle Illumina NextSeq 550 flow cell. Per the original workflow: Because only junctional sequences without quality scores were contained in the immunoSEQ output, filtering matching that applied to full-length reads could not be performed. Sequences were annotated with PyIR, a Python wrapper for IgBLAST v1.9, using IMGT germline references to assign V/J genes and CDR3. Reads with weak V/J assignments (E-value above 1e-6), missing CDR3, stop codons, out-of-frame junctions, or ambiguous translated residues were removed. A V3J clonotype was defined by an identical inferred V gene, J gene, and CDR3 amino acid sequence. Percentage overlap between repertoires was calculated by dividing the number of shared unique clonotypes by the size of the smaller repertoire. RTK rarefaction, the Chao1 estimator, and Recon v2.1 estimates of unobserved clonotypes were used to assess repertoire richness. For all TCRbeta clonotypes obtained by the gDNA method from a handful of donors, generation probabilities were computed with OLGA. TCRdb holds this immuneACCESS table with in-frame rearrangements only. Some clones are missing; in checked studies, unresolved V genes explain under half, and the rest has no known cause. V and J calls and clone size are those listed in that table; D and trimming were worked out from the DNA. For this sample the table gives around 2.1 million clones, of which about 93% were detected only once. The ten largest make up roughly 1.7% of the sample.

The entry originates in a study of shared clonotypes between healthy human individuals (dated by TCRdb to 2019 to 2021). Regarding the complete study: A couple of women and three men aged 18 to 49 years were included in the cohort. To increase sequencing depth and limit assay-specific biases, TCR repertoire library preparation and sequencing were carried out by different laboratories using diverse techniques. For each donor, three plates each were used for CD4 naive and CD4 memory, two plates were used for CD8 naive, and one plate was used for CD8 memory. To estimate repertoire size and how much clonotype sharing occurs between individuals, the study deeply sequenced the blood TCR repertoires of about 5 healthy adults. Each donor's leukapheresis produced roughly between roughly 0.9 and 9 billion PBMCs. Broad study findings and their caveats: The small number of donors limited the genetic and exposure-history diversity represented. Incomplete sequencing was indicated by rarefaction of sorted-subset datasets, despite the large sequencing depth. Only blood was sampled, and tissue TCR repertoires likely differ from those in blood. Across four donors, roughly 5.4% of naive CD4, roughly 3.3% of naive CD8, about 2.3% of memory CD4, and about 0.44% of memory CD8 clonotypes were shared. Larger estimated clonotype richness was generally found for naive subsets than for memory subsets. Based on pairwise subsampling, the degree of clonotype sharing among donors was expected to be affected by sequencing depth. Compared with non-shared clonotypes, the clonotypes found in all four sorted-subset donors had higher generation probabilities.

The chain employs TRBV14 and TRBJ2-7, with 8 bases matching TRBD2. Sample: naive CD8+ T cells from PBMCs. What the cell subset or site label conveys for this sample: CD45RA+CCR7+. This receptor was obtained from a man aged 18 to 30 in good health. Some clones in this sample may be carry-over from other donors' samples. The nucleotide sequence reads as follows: TGTGCCAGCAGCCAAGAAAGCGGGAGTTCCTACGAGCAGTACTTC. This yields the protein CASSQESGSSYEQYF.